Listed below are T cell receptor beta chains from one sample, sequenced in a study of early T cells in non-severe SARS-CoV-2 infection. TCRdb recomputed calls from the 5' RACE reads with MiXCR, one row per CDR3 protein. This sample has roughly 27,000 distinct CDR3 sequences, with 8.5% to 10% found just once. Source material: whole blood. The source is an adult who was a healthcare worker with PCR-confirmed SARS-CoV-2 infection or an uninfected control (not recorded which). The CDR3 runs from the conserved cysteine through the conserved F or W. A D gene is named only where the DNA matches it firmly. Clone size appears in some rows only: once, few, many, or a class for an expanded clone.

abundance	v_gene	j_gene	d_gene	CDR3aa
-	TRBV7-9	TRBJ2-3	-	CASSFETDTQYF
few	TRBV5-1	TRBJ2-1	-	CASSFRGNEQFF
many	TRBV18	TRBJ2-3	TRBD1	CASSPPKDRFNTDTQYF
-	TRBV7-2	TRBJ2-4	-	CASSASRGENIQYF
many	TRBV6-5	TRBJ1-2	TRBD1	CASRGQGNYGYTF
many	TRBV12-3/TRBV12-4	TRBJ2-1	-	CASSLPQGNNEQFF
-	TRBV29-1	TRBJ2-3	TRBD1	CSVEIRSIWGTGATDTQYF
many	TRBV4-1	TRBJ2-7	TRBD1	CASSSDRSYEQYF
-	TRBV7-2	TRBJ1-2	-	CASSTGQGYGYTF
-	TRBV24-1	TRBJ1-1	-	CATSDDDVNTEAFF
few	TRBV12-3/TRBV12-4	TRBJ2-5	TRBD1	CASSLPGQQETQYF
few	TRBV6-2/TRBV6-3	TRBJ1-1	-	CASRAWNTEAFF
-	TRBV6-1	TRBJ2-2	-	CASRRTTQTEGELFF